The 21 T cell receptor beta chains given below trace back to one sample, sequenced in a study of response to subunit inactivated influenza vaccine. One entry per CDR3 protein, called by TCRdb with MiXCR from the RT-PCR reads. The sample lists 160,000 or so distinct CDR3 sequences, approximately 10% seen once, with around 12% in the top ten. Material: non-naive T cells sorted from PBMCs, obtained about 40 days after vaccination. The source of these receptors is a man over 45 who received an inactivated influenza vaccine.

The chain carries TRBV28 and TRBJ2-3; no firm D call. The CDR3 is made up of 11 amino acids. V dropped 4 bases and J dropped 14 bases, with 13 bases sitting between them. Germline V gene data show CDR1 as MDHEN and CDR2 as SYDVKM. CDR3 amino acids: CASSWPGPAYF. The DNA for the CDR3 is TGTGCCAGCAGTTGGCCTGGCCCCGCGTATTTT.

CDR3 sequence (DNA): TGCAGTGCTAGAAATTCCGGGACAATCCCCTACGAGCAGTACTTC. It yields the protein CSARNSGTIPYEQYF. V is TRBV20-1 and J is TRBJ2-7, with D possibly TRBD1 on 6 matching bases. CDR3 size: 15 residues. CDR1 is DFQATT, CDR2 SNEGSKA, per germline (reference sequence). Trimming left V 2 bases short and J 2 bases short, with 16 bases between.

The chain is built from TRBV30 and TRBJ2-7, with 8 bases identical to TRBD2. Germline V gene lookup returns CDR1 GTSNPN and CDR2 SVGIG (reference sequence). The junction had 7 bases not matched to a gene; V was cut back by 2 bases and J by 1 base. CDR3 length equals 15 residues. CDR3: CAWSWSGGGSYEQYF. CDR3 DNA: TGTGCCTGGAGTTGGTCGGGGGGGGGATCCTACGAGCAGTACTTC.

This clonotype has just a few counts. The chain couples TRBV19 to TRBJ2-2; no firm D call. Trimming took 6 bases from V and 0 from J, leaving 11 bases between them. CDR3 length: 15 residues. The germline V gene encodes CDR1 LNHDA and CDR2 SQIVND (reference sequence). The CDR3 DNA reads TGTGCCAGTAGGGGGTCCGCCGCGAACACCGGGGAGCTGTTTTTT. It encodes CASRGSAANTGELFF.

This clonotype turned up a few times. The rearrangement joins TRBV6-2 or TRBV6-3 to TRBJ2-7; no clear D. V was trimmed by 1 base and J by 3 bases, leaving 7 bases between them. Germline CDR1 is MNHEY and CDR2 is SVGEGT. The length of the CDR3 is 13 residues. The CDR3 is CASSYLDGYEQYF. The CDR3 DNA follows: TGTGCCAGCAGTTACTTGGACGGCTACGAGCAGTACTTC.

This clonotype was picked up a small number of times. This sequence joins TRBV27 and TRBJ2-1; D possibly matches TRBD1 or TRBD2 (7 bases each). Germline lookup yields CDR1 MNHEY and CDR2 SMNVEV (reference sequence). Trimming left V 1 base short and J 4 bases short, with 14 bases between. CDR3 size: 16 residues. The CDR3 DNA reads as TGTGCCAGCAGTTTATGGGGAGGGGGCGGGTACAATGAGCAGTTCTTC. Translating gives CASSLWGGGGYNEQFF.

The chain couples TRBV4-2 to TRBJ1-2; 10 nucleotides line up with TRBD1. The trim removed 4 bases at V and 2 bases at J, leaving 7 bases unmatched. CDR1 LGHNA and CDR2 YNFKEQ come from the germline V gene. This CDR3 is 16 amino acids long. The CDR3 sequence is CASSRESGQGNYGYTF. In DNA form, the CDR3 reads TGTGCCAGCAGCCGCGAATCGGGACAGGGGAACTATGGCTACACCTTC.

This clonotype turned up a few times. The chain carries TRBV4-1 and TRBJ1-1, with a weak D call TRBD1 (6 bases). This CDR3 has 17 residues. Deletions cut 0 bases from V and 3 bases from J, with 17 bases between. Germline V gene sequence: CDR1 MGHRA, CDR2 YSYEKL. The CDR3 loop reads CASSQDPSNRADTEAFF. DNA for the CDR3: TGCGCCAGCAGCCAAGATCCTAGTAACAGGGCGGACACTGAAGCTTTCTTT.

To note about this clonotype: This may stem from a read error, because a much larger clone lies one nucleotide away. This rearrangement joins TRBV5-1 to TRBJ1-1, with D possibly matching TRBD1 (6 bases). The CDR3 totals 16 residues. Germline V gives CDR1 SGHRS, CDR2 YFSETQ. The CDR3, as DNA: TGCGCCACCAGCTTGGCCCCTACAGGGAGCGGCACTGAAGCTTTCTTT. This gives the protein CATSLAPTGSGTEAFF.

This clonotype was picked up a small number of times. V usage is TRBV6-1 and J usage is TRBJ2-1; D is possibly TRBD1 (6 bases). There are 14 residues in the CDR3. CDR1 and CDR2 (germline): MNHNS, SASEGT. V dropped 7 bases and J dropped 2 bases, with 12 bases sitting between them. Here the CDR3 reads CASKLTGAYNEQFF. The CDR3 nucleotides read TGTGCCAGCAAATTGACAGGTGCCTACAATGAGCAGTTCTTC.

The chain combines TRBV28 with TRBJ2-4; 7 nucleotides match TRBD2. The V and J ends lost 6 bases and 1 base, in that order; junction bases with no gene match: 21. The CDR3 spans 20 residues. The V gene's germline CDR1 is MDHEN and CDR2 SYDVKM. The CDR3 sequence: CASSPLAGRAMGLAKNIQYF. The CDR3 DNA reads as TGTGCCAGCAGCCCTCTAGCTGGGAGGGCCATGGGCTTGGCCAAAAACATTCAGTACTTC.

This clonotype has only a few counts. V usage is TRBV20-1 and J usage is TRBJ1-6, with TRBD1 as a possible D gene (5 bases). Germline V gene sequence: CDR1 DFQATT, CDR2 SNEGSKA (reference sequence). V lost 3 bases and J lost 2, with 14 bases in between. CDR3 length equals 16 residues. CDR3 DNA: TGCAGTGCTAGGGACACAGGAAGTACCTATAATTCACCCCTCCACTTT. Its protein product is CSARDTGSTYNSPLHF.

This clonotype has more than one count but fewer than ten. The chain uses TRBV12-3 or TRBV12-4 and TRBJ1-2; unclear D gene. V lost 1 base, J lost 7 bases, and 7 bases lay in between. The CDR3 extends over 12 amino acids. DNA for the CDR3: TGTGCCAGCAGTTTAGTCCCGGCTGGCTACACCTTC. Residues: CASSLVPAGYTF.

At least ten counts were recorded for this clonotype. The CDR3 nucleotides are TGTGCCAGCACCGGGGGCAGCTACAATGAGCAGTTCTTC. This translates into CASTGGSYNEQFF. This chain joins TRBV7-2 and TRBJ2-1; either TRBD1 or TRBD2 may supply D (6 bases each). The length of the CDR3 is 13 residues. Germline V gives CDR1 SGHTA, CDR2 FQGNSA. V lost 7 bases to trimming and J lost 3 bases, with 10 bases between them.

This CDR3 is CASSLAVGGIETQYF. In nucleotides, the CDR3 is TGTGCCAGCAGCTTAGCGGTCGGAGGGATAGAGACCCAGTACTTC. V usage is TRBV7-8 and J usage is TRBJ2-5; a weak D match, TRBD2 (6 bases). Germline CDR1 reads SGHVS; CDR2 reads FQNEAQ. This CDR3 comprises 15 residues. Trimming took off 0 bases at V and 4 bases at J, with 12 bases between the two ends. Based on the CDR3 plus reference TRBV7-8 and TRBJ2-5, the full variable domain is GAGVSQSPRYKVAKRGQDVALRCDPISGHVSLFWYQQALGQGPEFLTYFQNEAQLDKSGLPSDRFFAERPEGSVSTLKIQRTQQEDSAVYLCASSLAVGGIETQYFGPGTRLLVL.

This clonotype was seen at least ten times. This chain links TRBV7-8 with TRBJ2-2; TRBD1 aligns across 8 bases. J lost 6 bases, V lost 4 bases, and 4 bases had no gene match. From germline, CDR1 is SGHVS and CDR2 FQNEAQ. The CDR3 sequence is 14 residues long. Here the CDR3 reads CASSSRTGSGELFF. In DNA form, the CDR3 reads TGTGCCAGCAGCTCCAGGACAGGGTCCGGGGAGCTGTTTTTT.

The table lists this clonotype with many counts. The chain employs TRBV20-1 and TRBJ2-3, with 7 bases matching TRBD1. The CDR3 consists of 16 residues. The germline V gene has CDR1 DFQATT and CDR2 SNEGSKA (reference sequence). Trimming cost V 5 bases and J 2 bases; bases outside gene matches: 13. The CDR3 spells CSAGGIYRGDTDTQYF. CDR3 sequence (DNA): TGCAGTGCTGGCGGAATTTACAGGGGCGACACAGATACGCAGTATTTT.

In this sample, this clonotype turned up a few times. V is TRBV18 and J is TRBJ2-1; D gene unclear. The CDR3 is 16 residues long. The germline gives CDR1 KGHSH, CDR2 LQKENI. V was trimmed by 3 bases and J by 0 bases, leaving 12 bases between them. The CDR3 nucleotides are TGTGCCAGCTCACCTACCTTACCCAGCTCCTACAATGAGCAGTTCTTC. It is translated as CASSPTLPSSYNEQFF.

This clonotype turned up a few times. This chain uses TRBV28 with TRBJ2-5, with 7 bases that match TRBD2. CDR1 and CDR2 (germline): MDHEN, SYDVKM. The length of the CDR3 is 14 residues. J gave up 5 bases and V 6 bases, and 9 bases lay outside the gene matches. CDR3 coding DNA: TGTGCCAGCAGCCCGGGCGGGAGAGGTGAGACCCAGTACTTC. As protein: CASSPGGRGETQYF.

The rearrangement links TRBV4-3 to TRBJ1-1; D is perhaps TRBD1 (5 bases). This CDR3 spans 14 amino acids. V dropped 1 base and J dropped 8 bases, with 14 bases sitting between them. From germline, CDR1 is LGHNA and CDR2 YSLEER. CDR3 nucleotide sequence: TGCGCCAGCAGCCAAGGCAGGGTGGCGGTCGAAGCTTTCTTT. Protein: CASSQGRVAVEAFF.

The chain links TRBV21-1 to TRBJ1-2; TRBD1 is the table's D call, not checked against the DNA. TRBV21-1 is shown as a pseudogene. The CDR3 is 13 amino acids. Written as DNA, the CDR3 is TGTGCCAGCAGCAAAGAGGTCCCCTATGGCTACACCTTC. Translated, it gives CASSKEVPYGYTF.